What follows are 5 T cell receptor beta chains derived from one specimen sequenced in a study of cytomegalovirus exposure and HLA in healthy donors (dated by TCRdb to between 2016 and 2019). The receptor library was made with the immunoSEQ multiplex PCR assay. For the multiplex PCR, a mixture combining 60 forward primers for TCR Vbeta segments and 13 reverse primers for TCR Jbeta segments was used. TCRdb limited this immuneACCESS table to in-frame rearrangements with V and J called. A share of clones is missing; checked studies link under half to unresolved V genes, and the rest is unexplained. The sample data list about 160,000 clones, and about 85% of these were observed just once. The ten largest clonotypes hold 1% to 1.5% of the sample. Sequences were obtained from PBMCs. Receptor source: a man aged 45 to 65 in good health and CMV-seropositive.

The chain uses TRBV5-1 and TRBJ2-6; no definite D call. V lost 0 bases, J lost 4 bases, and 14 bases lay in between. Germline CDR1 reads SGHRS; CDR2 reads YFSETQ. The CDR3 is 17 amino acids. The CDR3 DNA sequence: TGCGCCAGCAGCTTGGTCACGCCGGCGGAGGGGGCCAACGTCCTGACTTTC. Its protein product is CASSLVTPAEGANVLTF. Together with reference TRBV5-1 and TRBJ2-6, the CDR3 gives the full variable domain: KAGVTQTPRYLIKTRGQQVTLSCSPISGHRSVSWYQQTPGQGLQFLFEYFSETQRNKGNFPGRFSGRQFSNSRSEMNVSTLELGDSALYLCASSLVTPAEGANVLTFGAGSRLTVL.

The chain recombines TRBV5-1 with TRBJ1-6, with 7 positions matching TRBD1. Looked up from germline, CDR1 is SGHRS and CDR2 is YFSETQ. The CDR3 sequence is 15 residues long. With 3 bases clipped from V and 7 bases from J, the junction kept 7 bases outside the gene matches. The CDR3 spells CASSWQGVENSPLHF. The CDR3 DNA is TGCGCCAGCAGCTGGCAGGGGGTTGAGAATTCACCCCTCCACTTT.

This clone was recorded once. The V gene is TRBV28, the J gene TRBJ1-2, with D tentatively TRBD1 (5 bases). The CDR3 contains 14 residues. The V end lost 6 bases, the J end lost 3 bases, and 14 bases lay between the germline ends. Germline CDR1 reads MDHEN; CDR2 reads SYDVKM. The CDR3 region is CASRSGISDYGYTF. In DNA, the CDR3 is TGTGCCAGCAGATCAGGGATTTCAGACTATGGCTACACCTTC.

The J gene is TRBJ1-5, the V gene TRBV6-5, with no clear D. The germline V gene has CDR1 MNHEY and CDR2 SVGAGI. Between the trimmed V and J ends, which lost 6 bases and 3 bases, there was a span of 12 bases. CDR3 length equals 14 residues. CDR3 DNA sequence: TGTGCCAGCAGACGTGGACGGGACAATCAGCCCCAGCATTTT. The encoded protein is CASRRGRDNQPQHF.

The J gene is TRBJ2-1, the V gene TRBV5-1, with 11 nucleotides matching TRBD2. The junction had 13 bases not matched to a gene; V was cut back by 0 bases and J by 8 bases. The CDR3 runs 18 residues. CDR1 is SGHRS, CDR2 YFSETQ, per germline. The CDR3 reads CASSLGLLAGVLWDEQFF. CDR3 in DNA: TGCGCCAGCAGCTTGGGGTTACTAGCGGGGGTCCTTTGGGATGAGCAGTTCTTC.